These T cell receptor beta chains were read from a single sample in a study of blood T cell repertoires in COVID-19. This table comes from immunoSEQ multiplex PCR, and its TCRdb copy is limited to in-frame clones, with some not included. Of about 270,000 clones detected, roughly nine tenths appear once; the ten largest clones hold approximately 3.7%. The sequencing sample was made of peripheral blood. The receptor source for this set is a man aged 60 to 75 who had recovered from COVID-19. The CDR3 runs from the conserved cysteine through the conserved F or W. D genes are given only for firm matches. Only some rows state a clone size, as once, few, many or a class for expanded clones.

CDR3 protein: CASSLSRQGGNTEAFF
CDR3 DNA: TGTGCCAGCAGCTTATCCCGACAGGGTGGGAACACTGAAGCTTTCTTT
V gene: TRBV11-2
clone size: NA
J gene: TRBJ1-1
D gene: TRBD1

CDR3 protein: CASSLDAGGGGYTF
CDR3 DNA: TGCGCCAGCAGCTTGGATGCAGGGGGCGGTGGCTACACCTTC
V gene: TRBV5-1
clone size: NA
J gene: TRBJ1-2
D gene: TRBD1

CDR3 protein: CASSPIKTSKNTEAFF
CDR3 DNA: TGTGCCAGCAGCCCTATAAAAACTTCTAAGAACACTGAAGCTTTCTTT
V gene: TRBV6-2/TRBV6-3
clone size: NA
J gene: TRBJ1-1
D gene: NA

CDR3 protein: CASSLTANQPQHF
CDR3 DNA: TGTGCCAGCAGTTTGACAGCTAATCAGCCCCAGCATTTT
V gene: TRBV12-3/TRBV12-4
clone size: NA
J gene: TRBJ1-5
D gene: NA

CDR3 protein: CASSPRQATEAFF
CDR3 DNA: TGTGCCAGTAGTCCCCGACAGGCCACTGAAGCTTTCTTT
V gene: TRBV19
clone size: NA
J gene: TRBJ1-1
D gene: NA

CDR3 protein: CASSSGTGGIHSNQPQHF
CDR3 DNA: TGTGCCAGCAGTTCAGGGACAGGGGGCATCCATAGCAATCAGCCCCAGCATTTT
V gene: TRBV27
clone size: NA
J gene: TRBJ1-5
D gene: TRBD1

CDR3 protein: CASSSDKLYSSPLHF
CDR3 DNA: TGTGCCAGCAGTTCCGACAAGTTGTACTCTTCACCCCTCCACTTT
V gene: TRBV6-5
clone size: NA
J gene: TRBJ1-6
D gene: NA

CDR3 protein: CASSLRQGAYNEQFF
CDR3 DNA: TGTGCCAGCAGCTTAAGACAGGGGGCTTACAATGAGCAGTTCTTC
V gene: TRBV7-2
clone size: NA
J gene: TRBJ2-1
D gene: TRBD1

CDR3 protein: CASSAAAVAKNIQYF
CDR3 DNA: TGTGCCAGCAGCGCCGCGGCTGTGGCCAAAAACATTCAGTACTTC
V gene: TRBV9
clone size: NA
J gene: TRBJ2-4
D gene: NA

CDR3 protein: CASSQDWGGSSYNSPLHF
CDR3 DNA: TGTGCCAGCAGCCAAGATTGGGGCGGTAGCTCCTATAATTCACCCCTCCACTTT
V gene: TRBV4-2
clone size: once
J gene: TRBJ1-6
D gene: NA

CDR3 protein: CASSSGQGRPQHF
CDR3 DNA: TGTGCCAGCAGCTCGGGACAGGGAAGGCCCCAGCATTTT
V gene: TRBV7-6
clone size: NA
J gene: TRBJ1-5
D gene: TRBD1

CDR3 protein: CASSLIQGTPRNEQFF
CDR3 DNA: TGTGCCAGCAGCTTGATCCAGGGAACTCCTCGGAATGAGCAGTTCTTC
V gene: TRBV5-6
clone size: NA
J gene: TRBJ2-1
D gene: NA

CDR3 protein: CASRDRDNVGEQYF
CDR3 DNA: TGTGCCAGTAGAGACCGGGACAACGTAGGGGAGCAGTACTTC
V gene: TRBV19
clone size: NA
J gene: TRBJ2-7
D gene: NA

CDR3 protein: CASSLGAQGLRDTQYF
CDR3 DNA: TGCGCCAGCAGCTTGGGGGCACAGGGGTTACGAGATACGCAGTATTTT
V gene: TRBV5-1
clone size: NA
J gene: TRBJ2-3
D gene: TRBD1

CDR3 protein: CAISEAGELAYEQYF
CDR3 DNA: TGTGCCATCAGTGAAGCGGGGGAGTTGGCCTACGAGCAGTACTTC
V gene: TRBV10-3
clone size: NA
J gene: TRBJ2-7
D gene: TRBD2

CDR3 protein: CASSRTELNEKLFF
CDR3 DNA: TGTGCCAGCTCAAGGACAGAGCTTAATGAAAAACTGTTTTTT
V gene: TRBV18
clone size: NA
J gene: TRBJ1-4
D gene: NA

CDR3 protein: CASSVESGTVTDTQYF
CDR3 DNA: TGTGCCAGCAGCGTAGAGTCGGGGACAGTCACAGATACGCAGTATTTT
V gene: TRBV9
clone size: NA
J gene: TRBJ2-3
D gene: TRBD1

CDR3 protein: CASSEGGLAGGGTDTQYF
CDR3 DNA: TGTGCCAGCAGTGAAGGAGGTCTAGCGGGGGGAGGCACAGATACGCAGTATTTT
V gene: TRBV2
clone size: NA
J gene: TRBJ2-3
D gene: TRBD2

CDR3 protein: CASKGTGTITDTQYF
CDR3 DNA: TGTGCCAGCAAGGGGACAGGGACTATCACAGATACGCAGTATTTT
V gene: TRBV2
clone size: NA
J gene: TRBJ2-3
D gene: TRBD1

CDR3 protein: CASSPRTGERSYEQYF
CDR3 DNA: TGTGCCAGCAGCCCCCGTACAGGAGAACGCTCCTACGAGCAGTACTTC
V gene: TRBV9
clone size: NA
J gene: TRBJ2-7
D gene: NA

CDR3 protein: CASSQGTGSLHF
CDR3 DNA: TGTGCCAGCAGCCAGGGGACTGGTTCCCTCCACTTT
V gene: TRBV4-2
clone size: NA
J gene: TRBJ1-6
D gene: NA

CDR3 protein: CASSMGQSNEKLFF
CDR3 DNA: TGTGCCAGTAGTATGGGGCAGTCGAATGAAAAACTGTTTTTT
V gene: TRBV19
clone size: NA
J gene: TRBJ1-4
D gene: NA

CDR3 protein: CASSQQAGESYEQYF
CDR3 DNA: TGCGCCAGCAGCCAACAAGCGGGGGAATCCTACGAGCAGTACTTC
V gene: TRBV5-1
clone size: once
J gene: TRBJ2-7
D gene: TRBD2

CDR3 protein: CASSLGLGGGVSTDTQYF
CDR3 DNA: TGTGCCAGCAGCTTAGGGTTAGGGGGGGGAGTTAGCACAGATACGCAGTATTTT
V gene: TRBV7-2
clone size: NA
J gene: TRBJ2-3
D gene: NA

CDR3 protein: CASSSAGGTEKLFF
CDR3 DNA: TGTGCCAGCAGCTCGGCGGGGGGGACGGAAAAACTGTTTTTT
V gene: TRBV7-9
clone size: NA
J gene: TRBJ1-4
D gene: NA

CDR3 protein: CASRGQGHVTGELFF
CDR3 DNA: TGTGCCAGCCGGGGACAGGGACACGTAACCGGGGAGCTGTTTTTT
V gene: TRBV6-4
clone size: once
J gene: TRBJ2-2
D gene: TRBD1

CDR3 protein: CASSWDRGNQPQHF
CDR3 DNA: TGTGCCAGTAGCTGGGACAGGGGAAATCAGCCCCAGCATTTT
V gene: TRBV19
clone size: NA
J gene: TRBJ1-5
D gene: TRBD1

CDR3 protein: CASSSRIAGHPEDTQYF
CDR3 DNA: TGTGCCAGCAGCTCGCGAATAGCGGGGCACCCCGAAGATACGCAGTATTTT
V gene: TRBV11-3
clone size: NA
J gene: TRBJ2-3
D gene: TRBD2

CDR3 protein: CAWTWTSGETQYF
CDR3 DNA: TGTGCCTGGACCTGGACTAGCGGGGAGACCCAGTACTTC
V gene: TRBV30
clone size: NA
J gene: TRBJ2-5
D gene: TRBD2

CDR3 protein: CASSVGVSSGNTIYF
CDR3 DNA: TGTGCCAGCAGCGTAGGTGTGAGCTCTGGAAACACCATATATTTT
V gene: TRBV9
clone size: NA
J gene: TRBJ1-3
D gene: NA

CDR3 protein: CASSLDGVNTEAFF
CDR3 DNA: TGCGCCAGCAGCTTGGACGGAGTGAACACTGAAGCTTTCTTT
V gene: TRBV5-1
clone size: NA
J gene: TRBJ1-1
D gene: NA

CDR3 protein: CASSRGGSSYEQYF
CDR3 DNA: TGTGCCAGCAGTCGCGGGGGATCTTCCTACGAGCAGTACTTC
V gene: TRBV27
clone size: NA
J gene: TRBJ2-7
D gene: TRBD2

CDR3 protein: CASSPGGSNYGYTF
CDR3 DNA: TGTGCCAGCAGCCCTGGGGGGTCTAACTATGGCTACACCTTC
V gene: TRBV5-4
clone size: NA
J gene: TRBJ1-2
D gene: NA

CDR3 protein: CASTTGTSYGYTF
CDR3 DNA: TGTGCCAGCACTACTGGGACAAGCTATGGCTACACCTTC
V gene: TRBV6-5
clone size: NA
J gene: TRBJ1-2
D gene: NA

CDR3 protein: CASSPAHRETYEQYF
CDR3 DNA: TGTGCCAGTAGTCCGGCGCACAGGGAGACCTACGAGCAGTACTTC
V gene: TRBV19
clone size: NA
J gene: TRBJ2-7
D gene: NA

CDR3 protein: CASSLETGDTYEQYF
CDR3 DNA: TGTGCCAGCAGCTTAGAAACAGGGGACACCTACGAGCAGTACTTC
V gene: TRBV11-1
clone size: NA
J gene: TRBJ2-7
D gene: TRBD1